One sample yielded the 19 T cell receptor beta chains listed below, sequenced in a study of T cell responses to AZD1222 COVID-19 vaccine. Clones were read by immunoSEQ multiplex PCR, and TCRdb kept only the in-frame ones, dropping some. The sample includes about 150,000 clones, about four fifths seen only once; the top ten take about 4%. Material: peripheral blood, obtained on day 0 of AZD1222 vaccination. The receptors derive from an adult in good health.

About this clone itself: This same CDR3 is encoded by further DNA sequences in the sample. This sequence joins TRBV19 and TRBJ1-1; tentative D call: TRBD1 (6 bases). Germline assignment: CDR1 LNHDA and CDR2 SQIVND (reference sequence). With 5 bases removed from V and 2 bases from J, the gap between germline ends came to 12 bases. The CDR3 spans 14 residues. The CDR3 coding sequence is TGTGCCAGTAGTTTCCCGGGACAAAACACTGAAGCTTTCTTT. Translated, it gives CASSFPGQNTEAFF.

CDR3 DNA sequence: TGTGCCAGCACCACCGGGGGGGGTCCCGGGGAGCTGTTTTTT. This codes for CASTTGGGPGELFF. The chain recombines TRBV6-5 with TRBJ2-2, with 8 bases aligning to TRBD2. V lost 7 bases and J lost 6; bases outside the gene matches: 7. CDR1 and CDR2 (germline): MNHEY, SVGAGI. CDR3 size: 14 residues.

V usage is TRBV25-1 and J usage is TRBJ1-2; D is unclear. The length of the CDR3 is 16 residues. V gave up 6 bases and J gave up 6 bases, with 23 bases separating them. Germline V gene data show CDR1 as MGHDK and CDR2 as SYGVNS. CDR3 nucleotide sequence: TGTGCCAGCAGCGAAACGGGAAAAGGGAGAGAAGATGGCTACACCTTC. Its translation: CASSETGKGREDGYTF.

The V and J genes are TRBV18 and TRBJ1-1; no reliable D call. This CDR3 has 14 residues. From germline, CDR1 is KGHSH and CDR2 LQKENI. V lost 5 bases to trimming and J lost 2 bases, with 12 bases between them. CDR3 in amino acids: CASSGVHSNTEAFF. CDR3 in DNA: TGTGCCAGCTCAGGGGTACACAGCAACACTGAAGCTTTCTTT.

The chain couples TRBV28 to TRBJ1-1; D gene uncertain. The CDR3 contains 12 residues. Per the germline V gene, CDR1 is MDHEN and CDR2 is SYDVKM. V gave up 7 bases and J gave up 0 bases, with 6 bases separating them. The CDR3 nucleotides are TGTGCCAGCAAGGAGATGAACACTGAAGCTTTCTTT. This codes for CASKEMNTEAFF.

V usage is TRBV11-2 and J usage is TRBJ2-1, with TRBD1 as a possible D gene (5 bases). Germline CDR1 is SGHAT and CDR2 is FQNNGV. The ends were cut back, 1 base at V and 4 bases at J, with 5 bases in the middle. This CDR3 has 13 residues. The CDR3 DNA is TGTGCCAGCAGCTTAGCAGGGTACAATGAGCAGTTCTTC. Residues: CASSLAGYNEQFF. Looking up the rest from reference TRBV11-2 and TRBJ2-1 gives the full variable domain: EAGVAQSPRYKIIEKRQSVAFWCNPISGHATLYWYQQILGQGPKLLIQFQNNGVVDDSQLPKDRFSAERLKGVDSTLKIQPAKLEDSAVYLCASSLAGYNEQFFGPGTRLTVL.

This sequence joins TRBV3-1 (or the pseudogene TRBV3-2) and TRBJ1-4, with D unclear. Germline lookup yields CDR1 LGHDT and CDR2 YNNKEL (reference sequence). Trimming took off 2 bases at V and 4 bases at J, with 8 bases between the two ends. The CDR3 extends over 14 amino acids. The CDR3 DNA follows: TGTGCCAGCAGCCAAAGGGCCCTTAATGAAAAACTGTTTTTT. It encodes CASSQRALNEKLFF.

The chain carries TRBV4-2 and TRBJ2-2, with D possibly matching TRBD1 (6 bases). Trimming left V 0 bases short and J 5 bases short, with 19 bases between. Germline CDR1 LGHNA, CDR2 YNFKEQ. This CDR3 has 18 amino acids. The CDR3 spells CASSQEAGELTRTGELFF. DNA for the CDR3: TGTGCCAGCAGCCAAGAGGCAGGGGAACTAACGAGGACCGGGGAGCTGTTTTTT.

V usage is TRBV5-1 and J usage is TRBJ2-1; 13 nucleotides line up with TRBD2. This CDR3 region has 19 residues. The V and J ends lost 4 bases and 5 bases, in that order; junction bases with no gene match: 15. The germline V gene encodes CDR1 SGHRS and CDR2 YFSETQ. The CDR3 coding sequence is TGCGCCAGCAGCCAATTCGGACTAGCGGGGGCCAGCACCGACAATGAGCAGTTCTTC. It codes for CASSQFGLAGASTDNEQFF.

The CDR3 DNA sequence: TGCGCCAGCAGCTTGGCGGACAGGGGGCCCTCCCTCCACTTT. The encoded protein is CASSLADRGPSLHF. V is TRBV5-1 and J is TRBJ1-6, with TRBD1 matching 11 bases. Germline values: CDR1 SGHRS, CDR2 YFSETQ. CDR3 length equals 14 residues. With V trimmed by 0 bases and J by 14 bases, 4 bases remained unmatched.

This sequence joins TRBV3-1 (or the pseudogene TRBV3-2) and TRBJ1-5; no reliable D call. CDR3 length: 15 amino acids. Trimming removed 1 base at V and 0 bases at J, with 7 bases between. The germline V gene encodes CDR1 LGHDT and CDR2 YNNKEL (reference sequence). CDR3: CASSQAPYSNQPQHF. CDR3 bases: TGTGCCAGCAGCCAAGCCCCGTATAGCAATCAGCCCCAGCATTTT.

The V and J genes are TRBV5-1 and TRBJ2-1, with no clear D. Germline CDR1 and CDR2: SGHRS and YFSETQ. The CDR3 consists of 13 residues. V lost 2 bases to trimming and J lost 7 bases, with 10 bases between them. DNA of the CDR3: TGCGCCAGCAGCTTTCTACGGTGGAATGAGCAGTTCTTC. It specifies CASSFLRWNEQFF.

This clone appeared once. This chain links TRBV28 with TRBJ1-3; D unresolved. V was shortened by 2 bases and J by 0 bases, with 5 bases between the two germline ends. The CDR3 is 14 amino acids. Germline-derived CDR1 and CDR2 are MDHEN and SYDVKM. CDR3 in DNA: TGTGCCAGCAGTTTAACGGACTCTGGAAACACCATATATTTT. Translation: CASSLTDSGNTIYF.

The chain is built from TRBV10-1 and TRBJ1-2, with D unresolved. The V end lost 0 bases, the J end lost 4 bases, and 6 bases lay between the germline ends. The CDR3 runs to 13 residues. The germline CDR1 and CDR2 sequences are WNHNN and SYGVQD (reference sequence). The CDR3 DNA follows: TGCGCCAGCAGTGAGTCGAGCAGCTATGGCTACACCTTC. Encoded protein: CASSESSSYGYTF.

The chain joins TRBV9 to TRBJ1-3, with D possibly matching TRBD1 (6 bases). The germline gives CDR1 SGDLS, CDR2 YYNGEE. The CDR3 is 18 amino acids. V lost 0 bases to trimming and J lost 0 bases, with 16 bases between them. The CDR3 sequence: CASSVGALGQLSGNTIYF. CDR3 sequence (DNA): TGTGCCAGCAGCGTAGGGGCCCTAGGACAGCTCTCTGGAAACACCATATATTTT.

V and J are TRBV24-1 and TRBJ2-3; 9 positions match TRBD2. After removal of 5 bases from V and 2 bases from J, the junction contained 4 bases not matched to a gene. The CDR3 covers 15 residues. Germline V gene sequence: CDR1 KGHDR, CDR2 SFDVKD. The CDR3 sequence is CATSVSGGPTDTQYF. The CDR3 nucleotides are TGTGCCACCAGTGTAAGCGGGGGGCCCACAGATACGCAGTATTTT.

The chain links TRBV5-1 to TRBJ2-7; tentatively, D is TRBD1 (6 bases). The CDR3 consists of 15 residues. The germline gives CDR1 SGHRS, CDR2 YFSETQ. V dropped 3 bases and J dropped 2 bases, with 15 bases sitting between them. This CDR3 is CASSSYREPTYEQYF. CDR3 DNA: TGCGCCAGCAGCTCCTACAGGGAACCTACCTACGAGCAGTACTTC.

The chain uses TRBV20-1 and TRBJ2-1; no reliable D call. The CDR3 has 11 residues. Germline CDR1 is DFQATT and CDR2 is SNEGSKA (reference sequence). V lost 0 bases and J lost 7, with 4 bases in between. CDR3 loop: CSAREPNEQFF. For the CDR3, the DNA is TGCAGTGCTAGAGAACCGAATGAGCAGTTCTTC.

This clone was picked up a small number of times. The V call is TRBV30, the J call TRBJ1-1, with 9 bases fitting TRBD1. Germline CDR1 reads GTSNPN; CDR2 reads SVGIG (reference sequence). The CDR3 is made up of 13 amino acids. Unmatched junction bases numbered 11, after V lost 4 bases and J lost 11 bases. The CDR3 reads CAWILTGGVTAFF. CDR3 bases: TGTGCCTGGATTTTGACAGGGGGGGTGACGGCTTTCTTT. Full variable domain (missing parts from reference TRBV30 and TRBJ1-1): SQTIHQWPATLVQPVGSPLSLECTVEGTSNPNLYWYRQAAGRGLQLLFYSVGIGQISSEVPQNLSASRPQDRQFILSSKKLLLSDSGFYLCAWILTGGVTAFFGQGTRLTVV.